Listed below are T cell receptor beta chains from one sample, sequenced in a study of vaccination and CD4 T cells after COVID-19. A single record per CDR3 protein comes from TCRdb applying MiXCR to the PCR reads. Among approximately 15,000 distinct CDR3 sequences listed, about 28% were seen once. For these receptors, no antigen is known. Specimen: cultured CD4+ T cells from blood. The receptor set was obtained from a human donor with COVID-19. Both conserved end residues are part of each CDR3. A D gene is named only where the DNA matches it firmly. Clone size is given for some rows only: seen once, a few or many times, or a class if the clone is expanded.

D	size	length	V	J	DNA	CDR3
.	few	15	TRBV10-1	TRBJ2-7	TGCGCCAGCAGTGCAGGGGCAAAGGGCTCCTACGAGCAGTACTTC	CASSAGAKGSYEQYF
.	.	13	TRBV24-1	TRBJ2-5	TGTGCCACCAGTGACCCCGCGGGGGAGACCCAGTACTTC	CATSDPAGETQYF
.	.	13	TRBV5-4	TRBJ1-1	TGTGCCAGCAGCTTCGACAGGAGAGGAGAAGCTTTCTTT	CASSFDRRGEAFF
TRBD1	.	17	TRBV19	TRBJ1-4	TGTGCCAGTAGCACAGGAACAGGGGGCGTCACTAATGAAAAACTGTTTTTT	CASSTGTGGVTNEKLFF
.	medium-sized	16	TRBV18	TRBJ2-2	TGTGCCAGCTCACCATTACCGAACGCGAACACCGGGGAGCTGTTTTTT	CASSPLPNANTGELFF
.	.	12	TRBV2	TRBJ2-3	TGTGCCAGCAGTGCCTGGGTAGATACGCAGTATTTT	CASSAWVDTQYF
.	.	16	TRBV7-2	TRBJ1-3	TGTGCCAGCAGCAGGACGGTGACCAACTCTGGAAACACCATATATTTT	CASSRTVTNSGNTIYF
.	medium-sized	14	TRBV20-1	TRBJ1-2	TGCAGTGCTAGCTCCGGACAGACCTCCTATGGCTACACCTTC	CSASSGQTSYGYTF
TRBD1	.	14	TRBV7-9	TRBJ1-3	TGTGCCAGCAGTTTCAACAGGGGTGGAAACACCATATATTTT	CASSFNRGGNTIYF
.	few	14	TRBV11-2	TRBJ2-7	TGTGCCAGCAGCCCACACCTCGGGATCTACGAGCAGTACTTC	CASSPHLGIYEQYF
.	.	9	TRBV7-9	TRBJ2-3	TGTGCCACCAGGGATACGCAGTATTTT	CATRDTQYF
.	.	17	TRBV4-1	TRBJ2-1	TGCGCCAGCAGCCCCTTTTTTCTGGGACTTAGACGGGATGAGCAGTTCTTC	CASSPFFLGLRRDEQFF
.	.	13	TRBV20-1	TRBJ1-2	TGCAGTGCGCTAGGGCCAGGAGGGGATGGCTACACCTTC	CSALGPGGDGYTF
.	few	15	TRBV28	TRBJ2-3	TGTGCCAGCAGCACTCCGGGCAGCAGCACAGATACGCAGTATTTT	CASSTPGSSTDTQYF
.	few	11	TRBV6-5	TRBJ1-2	TGTGCCAGCAGTTTCTTGGATGGCTACACCTTC	CASSFLDGYTF
TRBD2	.	16	TRBV6-2/TRBV6-3	TRBJ2-5	TGTGCCAGCAGTTTGAGACTAGCGGGGGGTGTGGAGACCCAGTACTTC	CASSLRLAGGVETQYF
.	medium-sized	15	TRBV7-3	TRBJ1-2	TGTGCCAGCAGCTTATTTGGCAGGGGACCTGATGGCTACACCTTC	CASSLFGRGPDGYTF
.	few	13	TRBV7-2	TRBJ2-1	TGTGCCAGCAGCTTAGCAGGGACGAATGAGCAGTTCTTC	CASSLAGTNEQFF
.	few	16	TRBV7-2	TRBJ2-6	TGTGCCAGCAGCTTAGCCCCAGGTGCTGGGGCCAACGTCCTGACTTTC	CASSLAPGAGANVLTF
TRBD2	.	15	TRBV19	TRBJ2-7	TGTGCCAGTAGTCGGGGGGGCCCCTCAACCTACGAGCAGTACTTC	CASSRGGPSTYEQYF
.	few	11	TRBV11-3	TRBJ2-5	TGTGCCAGCAGATTAGGGGAGACCCAGTACTTC	CASRLGETQYF
TRBD1	.	14	TRBV20-1	TRBJ1-1	TGCAGTGCTAGAGGACAGGGTAAGAGGACTGAAGCTTTCTTT	CSARGQGKRTEAFF
.	.	11	TRBV28	TRBJ1-1	TGTGCCAGCAGCTTCTCCCTTGAAGCTTTCTTT	CASSFSLEAFF
TRBD1	.	15	TRBV20-1	TRBJ2-7	TGCAGTGCTAGAGGAGACAGGGGGAACCCCTACGAGCAGTACTTC	CSARGDRGNPYEQYF
TRBD1	.	14	TRBV20-1	TRBJ2-1	TGCAGTGCCCAGGGGACAGGGGGAAGAAATGAGCAGTTCTTC	CSAQGTGGRNEQFF
.	.	15	TRBV11-2	TRBJ1-5	TGTGCCAGCAGCGCAGACCTGGGATCAGCTCAGCCCCAGCATTTT	CASSADLGSAQPQHF
.	large	15	TRBV11-3	TRBJ1-6	TGTGCCAGCAGCTTAGATAGTCGGGCTGGGTCACCCCTCCACTTT	CASSLDSRAGSPLHF
.	.	11	TRBV24-1	TRBJ2-5	TGTGCCACCAGTGAGGGAGGGACCCAGTACTTC	CATSEGGTQYF
TRBD2	.	13	TRBV11-1	TRBJ2-5	TGTGCCAGCAGCTTCGGCGGGGGAGAGACCCAGTACTTC	CASSFGGGETQYF
TRBD1	medium-sized	16	TRBV20-1	TRBJ1-2	TGCAGTGCTAGAGTGGGACAGGGGGCGACCATAGGTGGCTACACCTTC	CSARVGQGATIGGYTF